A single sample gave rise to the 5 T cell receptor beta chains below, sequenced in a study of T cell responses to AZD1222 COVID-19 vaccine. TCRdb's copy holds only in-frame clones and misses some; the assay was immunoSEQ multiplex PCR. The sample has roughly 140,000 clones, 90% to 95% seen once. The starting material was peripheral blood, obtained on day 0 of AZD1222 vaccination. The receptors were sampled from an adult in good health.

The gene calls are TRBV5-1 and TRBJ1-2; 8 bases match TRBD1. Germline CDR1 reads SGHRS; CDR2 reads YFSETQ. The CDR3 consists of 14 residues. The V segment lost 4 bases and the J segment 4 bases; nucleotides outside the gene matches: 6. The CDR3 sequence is CASSPPDRVYGYTF. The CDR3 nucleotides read TGCGCCAGCAGCCCTCCGGACAGGGTCTATGGCTACACCTTC.

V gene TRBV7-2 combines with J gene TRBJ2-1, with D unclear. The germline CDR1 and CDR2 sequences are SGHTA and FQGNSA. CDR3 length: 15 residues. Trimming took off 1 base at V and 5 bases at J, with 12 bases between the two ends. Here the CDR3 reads CASSLVGAINNEQFF. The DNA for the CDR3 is TGTGCCAGCAGCTTAGTTGGTGCCATCAACAATGAGCAGTTCTTC.

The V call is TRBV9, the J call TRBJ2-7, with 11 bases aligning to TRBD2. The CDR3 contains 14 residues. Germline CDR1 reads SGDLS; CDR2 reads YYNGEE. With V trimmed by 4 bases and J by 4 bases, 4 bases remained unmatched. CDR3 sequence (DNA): TGTGCCAGCAGCCCGGGGACTAGCGGTTACGAGCAGTACTTC. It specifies CASSPGTSGYEQYF.

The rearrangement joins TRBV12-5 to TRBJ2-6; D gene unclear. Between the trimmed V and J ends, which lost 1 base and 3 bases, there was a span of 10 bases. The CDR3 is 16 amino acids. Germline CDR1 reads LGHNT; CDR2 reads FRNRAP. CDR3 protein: CASGLAPLGGANVLTF. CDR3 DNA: TGTGCTAGTGGTTTGGCCCCGTTGGGTGGGGCCAACGTCCTGACTTTC.

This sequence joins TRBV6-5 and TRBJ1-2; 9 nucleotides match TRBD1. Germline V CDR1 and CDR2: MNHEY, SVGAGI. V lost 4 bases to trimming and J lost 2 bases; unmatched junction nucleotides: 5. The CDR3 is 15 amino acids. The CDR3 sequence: CASSSPDRGNYGYTF. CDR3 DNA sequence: TGTGCCAGCAGTTCTCCCGACAGGGGGAACTATGGCTACACCTTC.